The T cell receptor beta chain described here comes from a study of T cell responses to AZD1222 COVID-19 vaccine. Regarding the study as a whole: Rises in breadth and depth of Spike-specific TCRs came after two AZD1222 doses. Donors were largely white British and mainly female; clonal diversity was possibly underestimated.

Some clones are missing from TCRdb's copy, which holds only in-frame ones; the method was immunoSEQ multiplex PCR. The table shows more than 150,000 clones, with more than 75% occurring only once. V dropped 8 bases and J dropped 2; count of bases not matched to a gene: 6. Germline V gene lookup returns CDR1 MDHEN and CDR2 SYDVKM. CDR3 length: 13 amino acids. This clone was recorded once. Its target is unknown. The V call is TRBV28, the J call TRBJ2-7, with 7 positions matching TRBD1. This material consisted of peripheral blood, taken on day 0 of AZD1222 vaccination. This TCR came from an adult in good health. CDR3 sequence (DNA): TGTGCCAGCCGGACAGGCCTAACCTACGAGCAGTACTTC. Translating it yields CASRTGLTYEQYF. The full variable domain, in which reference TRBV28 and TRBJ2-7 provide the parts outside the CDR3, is DVKVTQSSRYLVKRTGEKVFLECVQDMDHENMFWYRQDPGLGLRLIYFSYDVKMKEKGDIPEGYSVSREKKERFSLILESASTNQTSMYLCASRTGLTYEQYFGPGTRLTVT.